A selection of T cell receptor beta chains follows, all from one sample in a study of long-term antiretroviral therapy in people with HIV. Using immunoSEQ multiplex PCR, the repertoire was profiled, and TCRdb retains in-frame clones only, with some absent. The sample lists about 28,000 clones, roughly 84% seen once, with under 1.3% in the top ten. Specimen: unsorted PBMCs, collected 2 years after starting antiretroviral therapy. These receptor sequences come from a man aged 45-65 years with HIV. CDR3s include the opening cysteine and the closing phenylalanine or tryptophan. A D gene is named only where the DNA matches it firmly. Not every row has a clone size; where given, it reads once, few, many or a size class.

d_call | j_call | v_call | clone_size | cdr3_nt | cdr3_aa
TRBD1 | TRBJ2-7 | TRBV27 | NA | TGTGCCAGCGCCCGAGGACAGGGTGCCCACGAGCAGTACTTC | CASARGQGAHEQYF
TRBD1 | TRBJ2-4 | TRBV27 | NA | TGTGCCAGCAGTTACAGGGGCATTCAGTACTTC | CASSYRGIQYF
NA | TRBJ1-6 | TRBV6-5 | NA | TGTGCCAGCAGAATTGTGCGATTTGGTTCACCCCTCCACTTT | CASRIVRFGSPLHF
NA | TRBJ1-1 | TRBV28 | NA | TGTGCCAGCACCTTAGGGGGGAACACTGAAGCTTTCTTT | CASTLGGNTEAFF
NA | TRBJ2-3 | TRBV10-3 | NA | TGTGCCACACAACAGGGTGTCCCGGATACGCAGTATTTT | CATQQGVPDTQYF
NA | TRBJ1-4 | TRBV4-1 | once | TGCGCCAGCAGCCAAGTCACAGGGTGGAGGACTAATGAAAAACTGTTTTTT | CASSQVTGWRTNEKLFF
TRBD1 | TRBJ2-7 | TRBV6-5 | NA | TGTGCCAGCACTCACCACTCGGACAGGGACAACGAGCAGTACTTC | CASTHHSDRDNEQYF
NA | TRBJ1-1 | TRBV4-1 | NA | TGCGCCAGCAGCCAAGATCATTCCCGGCGTACGAACACTGAAGCTTTCTTT | CASSQDHSRRTNTEAFF
TRBD1 | TRBJ1-1 | TRBV11-3 | NA | TGTGCCAGCAGAAAATCGACAGGGCGGAACACTGAAGCTTTCTTT | CASRKSTGRNTEAFF
NA | TRBJ2-3 | TRBV15 | once | TGTGCCACCAGCAGAGATTATCGAGGCGGGGCCACAGATACGCAGTATTTT | CATSRDYRGGATDTQYF
NA | TRBJ1-1 | TRBV28 | NA | TGTGCCAGCACCCTCTCCACCAACACTGAAGCTTTCTTT | CASTLSTNTEAFF